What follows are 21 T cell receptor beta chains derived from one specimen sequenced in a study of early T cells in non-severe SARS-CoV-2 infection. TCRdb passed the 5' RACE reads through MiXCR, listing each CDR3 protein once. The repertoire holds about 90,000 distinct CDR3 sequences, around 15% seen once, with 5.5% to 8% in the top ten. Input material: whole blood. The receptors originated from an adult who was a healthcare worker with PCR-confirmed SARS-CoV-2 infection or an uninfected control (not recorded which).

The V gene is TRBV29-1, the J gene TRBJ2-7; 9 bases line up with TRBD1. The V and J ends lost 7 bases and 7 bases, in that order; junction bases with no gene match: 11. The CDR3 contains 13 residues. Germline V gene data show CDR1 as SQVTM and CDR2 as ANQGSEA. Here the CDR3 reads CSGIPGQGAEQYF. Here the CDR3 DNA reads TGCAGCGGGATACCGGGACAGGGAGCGGAGCAGTACTTC.

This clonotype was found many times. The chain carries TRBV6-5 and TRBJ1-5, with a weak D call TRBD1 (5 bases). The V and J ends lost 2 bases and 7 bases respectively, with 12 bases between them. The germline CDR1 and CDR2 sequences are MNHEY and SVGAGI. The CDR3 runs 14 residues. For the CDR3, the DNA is TGTGCCAGCAGTTACGGTCAGGGCTGGCAGCCCCAGCATTTT. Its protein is CASSYGQGWQPQHF.

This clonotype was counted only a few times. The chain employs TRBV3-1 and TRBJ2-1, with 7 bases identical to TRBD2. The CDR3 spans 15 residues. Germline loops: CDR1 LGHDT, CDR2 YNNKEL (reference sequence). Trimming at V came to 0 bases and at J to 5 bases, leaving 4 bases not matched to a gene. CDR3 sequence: CASSQDRLAHNEQFF. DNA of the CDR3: TGTGCCAGCAGCCAAGATCGACTAGCCCACAATGAGCAGTTCTTC.

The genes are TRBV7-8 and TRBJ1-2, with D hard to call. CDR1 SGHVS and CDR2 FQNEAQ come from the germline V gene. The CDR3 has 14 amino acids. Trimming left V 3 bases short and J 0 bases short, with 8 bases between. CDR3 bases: TGTGCCAGCAGCTTGACGGATACTAACTATGGCTACACCTTC. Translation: CASSLTDTNYGYTF.

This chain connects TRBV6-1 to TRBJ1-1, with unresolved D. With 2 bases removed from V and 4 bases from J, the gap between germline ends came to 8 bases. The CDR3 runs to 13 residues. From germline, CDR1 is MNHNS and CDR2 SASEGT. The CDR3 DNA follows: TGTGCCAGCAGTGAACAGGCGCCCACTGAAGCTTTCTTT. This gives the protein CASSEQAPTEAFF.

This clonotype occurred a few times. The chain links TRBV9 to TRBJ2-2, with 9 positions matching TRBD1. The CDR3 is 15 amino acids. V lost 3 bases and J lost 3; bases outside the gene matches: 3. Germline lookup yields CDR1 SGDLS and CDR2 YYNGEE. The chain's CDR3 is CASSATGGDTGELFF. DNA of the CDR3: TGTGCCAGCAGCGCGACAGGGGGTGACACCGGGGAGCTGTTTTTT.

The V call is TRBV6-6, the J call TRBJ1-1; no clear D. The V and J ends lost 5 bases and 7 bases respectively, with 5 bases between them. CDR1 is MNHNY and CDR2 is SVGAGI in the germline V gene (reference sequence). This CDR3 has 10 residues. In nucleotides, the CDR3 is TGTGCCAGCAGTAGATTTGAAGCTTTCTTT. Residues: CASSRFEAFF.

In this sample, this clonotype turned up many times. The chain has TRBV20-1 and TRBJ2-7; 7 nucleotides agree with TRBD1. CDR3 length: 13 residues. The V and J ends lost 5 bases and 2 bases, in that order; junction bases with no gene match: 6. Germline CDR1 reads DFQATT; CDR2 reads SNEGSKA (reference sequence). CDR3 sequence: CSAAPGQTYEQYF. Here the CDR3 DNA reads TGCAGTGCTGCACCGGGACAGACCTACGAGCAGTACTTC.

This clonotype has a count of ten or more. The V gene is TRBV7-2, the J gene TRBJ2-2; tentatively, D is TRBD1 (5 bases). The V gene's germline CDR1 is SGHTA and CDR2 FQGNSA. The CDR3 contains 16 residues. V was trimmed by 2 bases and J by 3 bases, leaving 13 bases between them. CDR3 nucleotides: TGTGCCAGCAGCTTAATTTCAGGGCCCGACACCGGGGAGCTGTTTTTT. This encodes CASSLISGPDTGELFF.

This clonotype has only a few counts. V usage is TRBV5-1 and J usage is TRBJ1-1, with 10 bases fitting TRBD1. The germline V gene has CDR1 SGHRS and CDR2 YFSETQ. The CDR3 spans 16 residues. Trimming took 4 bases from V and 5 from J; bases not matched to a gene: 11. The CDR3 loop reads CASSLGQGKGSTEAFF. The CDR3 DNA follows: TGCGCCAGCAGCCTGGGACAGGGGAAAGGGAGTACTGAAGCTTTCTTT. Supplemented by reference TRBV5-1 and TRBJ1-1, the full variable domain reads KAGVTQTPRYLIKTRGQQVTLSCSPISGHRSVSWYQQTPGQGLQFLFEYFSETQRNKGNFPGRFSGRQFSNSRSEMNVSTLELGDSALYLCASSLGQGKGSTEAFFGQGTRLTVV.

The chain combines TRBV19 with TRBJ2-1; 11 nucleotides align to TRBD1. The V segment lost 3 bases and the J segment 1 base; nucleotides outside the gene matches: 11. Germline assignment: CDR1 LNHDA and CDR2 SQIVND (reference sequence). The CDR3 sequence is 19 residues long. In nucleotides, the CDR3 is TGTGCCAGTAGTATTGCGGGACAGGGGGATTTCGGATCCTACAATGAGCAGTTCTTC. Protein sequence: CASSIAGQGDFGSYNEQFF.

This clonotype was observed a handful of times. DNA for the CDR3: TGTGCCAGCAGCTTAAAGTCCAGGGAGCAGCCCCAGCATTTT. This translates into CASSLKSREQPQHF. V is TRBV7-2 and J is TRBJ1-5; D is perhaps TRBD1 (5 bases). Germline V gives CDR1 SGHTA, CDR2 FQGNSA. Trimming cost V 2 bases and J 7 bases, with 12 bases left between them. The CDR3 runs to 14 residues.

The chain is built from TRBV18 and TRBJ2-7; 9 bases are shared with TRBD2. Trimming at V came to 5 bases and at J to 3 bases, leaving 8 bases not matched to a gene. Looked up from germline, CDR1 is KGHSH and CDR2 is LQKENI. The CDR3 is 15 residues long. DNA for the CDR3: TGTGCCAGCTCAACTAACCAGCGGGGGGTCTACGAGCAGTACTTC. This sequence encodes CASSTNQRGVYEQYF.

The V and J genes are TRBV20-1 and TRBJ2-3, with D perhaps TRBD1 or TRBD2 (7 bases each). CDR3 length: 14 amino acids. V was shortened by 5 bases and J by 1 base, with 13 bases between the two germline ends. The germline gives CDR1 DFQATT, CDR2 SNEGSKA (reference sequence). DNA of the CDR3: TGCAGTGCTCAGGGGGGGTGGGGCACAGATACGCAGTATTTT. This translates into CSAQGGWGTDTQYF.

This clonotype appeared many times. CDR3 DNA: TGTGCCAGCAGCCCCGTGATAGCGGGGGTCTACGAGCAGTACTTC. This translates into CASSPVIAGVYEQYF. The rearrangement links TRBV7-2 to TRBJ2-7, with 9 positions matching TRBD2. Losses at the gene ends were 5 bases for V and 3 bases for J; bases not matched to a gene: 8. The CDR3 extends over 15 amino acids. CDR1 and CDR2 (germline): SGHTA, FQGNSA.

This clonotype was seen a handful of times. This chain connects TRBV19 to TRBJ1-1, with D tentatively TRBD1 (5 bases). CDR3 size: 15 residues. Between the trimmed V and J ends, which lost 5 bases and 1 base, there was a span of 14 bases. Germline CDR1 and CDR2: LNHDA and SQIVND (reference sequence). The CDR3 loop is CASSVDYGGNTEAFF. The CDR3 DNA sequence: TGTGCCAGTAGTGTCGACTACGGGGGGAACACTGAAGCTTTCTTT. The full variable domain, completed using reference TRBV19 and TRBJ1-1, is DGGITQSPKYLFRKEGQNVTLSCEQNLNHDAMYWYRQDPGQGLRLIYYSQIVNDFQKGDIAEGYSVSREKKESFPLTVTSAQKNPTAFYLCASSVDYGGNTEAFFGQGTRLTVV.

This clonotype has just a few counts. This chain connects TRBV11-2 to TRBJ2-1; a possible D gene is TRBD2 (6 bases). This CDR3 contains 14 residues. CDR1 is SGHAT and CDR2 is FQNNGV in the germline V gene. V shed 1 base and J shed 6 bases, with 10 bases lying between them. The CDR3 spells CASSLAGVINEQFF. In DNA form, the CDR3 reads TGTGCCAGCAGCTTAGCGGGAGTGATCAATGAGCAGTTCTTC. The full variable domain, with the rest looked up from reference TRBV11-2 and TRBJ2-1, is EAGVAQSPRYKIIEKRQSVAFWCNPISGHATLYWYQQILGQGPKLLIQFQNNGVVDDSQLPKDRFSAERLKGVDSTLKIQPAKLEDSAVYLCASSLAGVINEQFFGPGTRLTVL.

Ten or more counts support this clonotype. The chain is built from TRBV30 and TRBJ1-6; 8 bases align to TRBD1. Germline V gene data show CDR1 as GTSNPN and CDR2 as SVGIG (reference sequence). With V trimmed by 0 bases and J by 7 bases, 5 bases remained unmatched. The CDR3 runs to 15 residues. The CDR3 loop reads CAWSVARTGNSPLHF. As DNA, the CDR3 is TGTGCCTGGAGTGTAGCGCGGACAGGGAATTCACCCCTCCACTTT.

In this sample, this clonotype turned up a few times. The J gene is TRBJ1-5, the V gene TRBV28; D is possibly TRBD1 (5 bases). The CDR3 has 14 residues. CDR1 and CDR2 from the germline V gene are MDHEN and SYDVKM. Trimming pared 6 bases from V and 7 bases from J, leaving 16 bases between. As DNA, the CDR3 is TGTGCCAGCAGCCTGGGGCACAACGACCAGCCCCAGCATTTT. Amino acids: CASSLGHNDQPQHF.

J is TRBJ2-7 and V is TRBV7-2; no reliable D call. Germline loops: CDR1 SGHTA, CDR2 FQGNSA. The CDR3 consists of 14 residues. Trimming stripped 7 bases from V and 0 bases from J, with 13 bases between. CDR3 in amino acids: CASTMTGDSYEQYF. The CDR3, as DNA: TGTGCCAGCACCATGACCGGAGACTCCTACGAGCAGTACTTC.

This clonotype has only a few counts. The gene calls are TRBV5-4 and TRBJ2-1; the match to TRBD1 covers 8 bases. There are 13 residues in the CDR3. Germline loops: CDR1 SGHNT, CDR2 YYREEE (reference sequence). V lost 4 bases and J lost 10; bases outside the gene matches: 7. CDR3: CASSQGARNEQFF. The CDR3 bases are TGTGCCAGCAGCCAGGGGGCGCGGAACGAGCAGTTCTTC.